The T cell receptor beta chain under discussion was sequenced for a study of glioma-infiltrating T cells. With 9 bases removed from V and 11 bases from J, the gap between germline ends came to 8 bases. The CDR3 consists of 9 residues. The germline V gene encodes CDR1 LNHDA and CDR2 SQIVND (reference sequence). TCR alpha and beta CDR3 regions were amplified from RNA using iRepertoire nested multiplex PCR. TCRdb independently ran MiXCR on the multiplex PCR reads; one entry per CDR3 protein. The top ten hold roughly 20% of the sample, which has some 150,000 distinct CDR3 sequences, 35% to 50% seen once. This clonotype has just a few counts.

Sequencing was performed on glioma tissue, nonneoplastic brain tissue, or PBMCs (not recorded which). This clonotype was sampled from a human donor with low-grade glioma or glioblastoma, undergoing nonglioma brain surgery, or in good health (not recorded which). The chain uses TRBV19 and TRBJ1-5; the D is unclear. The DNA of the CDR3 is TGTGCCAGCCCCCCCACCCAGCATTTT. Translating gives CASPPTQHF.